This passage covers 2 T cell receptor beta chains from one sample sequenced in a study of T cell repertoires in cytomegalovirus infection. TCRdb re-derived calls from the reads in MiXCR, one entry per CDR3 protein. The repertoire includes around 550,000 distinct CDR3 sequences, approximately 26% of them detected once, and roughly 13% sits in the top ten. The specimen sequenced was PBMCs. The receptors were sampled from a human donor in good health (CMV status not recorded). Some clones in this sample may be carry-over from other donors' samples.

This clonotype was counted only a few times. This rearrangement joins TRBV7-9 to TRBJ1-2; 9 bases match TRBD1. The CDR3 has 14 amino acids. Germline CDR1 and CDR2: SEHNR and FQNEAQ (reference sequence). The V segment lost 5 bases and the J segment 7 bases; nucleotides outside the gene matches: 8. This CDR3 is CASSQGQGRAGYTF. The CDR3 DNA sequence: TGTGCCAGCAGCCAGGGACAGGGACGAGCTGGCTACACCTTC.

This clonotype was detected ten times or more. The V and J genes are TRBV7-3 and TRBJ1-1, with 10 bases fitting TRBD1. Looked up from germline, CDR1 is SGHTA and CDR2 is FQGTGA. The CDR3 sequence is 17 residues long. Trimming removed 2 bases from V and 1 base from J; junction bases left unmatched: 7. The CDR3 spells CASSLSGDRGTNTEAFF. As DNA, the CDR3 is TGTGCCAGCAGCTTATCAGGGGACAGGGGAACGAACACTGAAGCTTTCTTT. Using reference TRBV7-3 and TRBJ1-1 for the parts outside the CDR3, the full variable domain is GAGVSQTPSNKVTEKGKYVELRCDPISGHTALYWYRQSLGQGPEFLIYFQGTGAADDSGLPNDRFFAVRPEGSVSTLKIQRTERGDSAVYLCASSLSGDRGTNTEAFFGQGTRLTVV.